This TCR beta chain derives from a study of T cell responses to AZD1222 COVID-19 vaccine. In the case of this clone: The antigen remains unidentified.

Assay used: immunoSEQ multiplex PCR; TCRdb lists only in-frame clones, some missing. This repertoire shows some 100,000 clones, 80% to 90% found once; its top ten account for around 10%. Study findings and constraints: Clonal diversity was possibly underestimated, and the donors were mostly white British, with more females. Two doses of AZD1222 preceded a rise in Spike-specific TCR breadth and depth.

V was shortened by 7 bases and J by 3 bases, with 16 bases between the two germline ends. Per germline, CDR1 MNHEY and CDR2 SVGAGI. The CDR3 is 15 residues long. The receptor was isolated from an adult in good health. The rearrangement links TRBV6-5 to TRBJ1-5; D is unresolved. This specimen consisted of peripheral blood, obtained on day 0 of AZD1222 vaccination. The CDR3 DNA sequence: TGTGCCAGCACCCAAAAGGGCCAGTTCAATCAGCCCCAGCATTTT. Its protein is CASTQKGQFNQPQHF.